Below, one T cell receptor (beta chain) is given with its context. The target antigen is unknown. Here immunoSEQ multiplex PCR was the method, and the copy in TCRdb shows in-frame clones only, minus some. The table records about 44,000 clones, 80% of them present only once. CDR1 is PRHDT, CDR2 FYEKMQ, per germline (reference sequence). The CDR3 is 16 amino acids. The J segment lost 3 bases and the V segment lost 0 bases, leaving 4 bases of the junction unmatched. The data were obtained in a study of OX40 agonist ivuxolimab in advanced cancers. Study at large: Hepatocellular carcinoma, melanoma, renal cell or head and neck cancer occurred in dose-escalation patients. Of mixed ages from 23 to 79 and averaging roughly 64 years, the group was 65% to 85% male. Partial responses were observed in three patients, of whom one had hepatocellular carcinoma and two had cutaneous melanoma. Overall study results and limits: Clonal expansion from baseline to week 6 occurred in both CD4+ and CD8+ T cells.

Sequenced material: CD4+ or CD8+ T cells sorted from blood, taken in a trial of the OX40 agonist ivuxolimab. The chain couples TRBV13 to TRBJ2-2; TRBD1 agrees at 7 bases. The receptor was derived from an adult with an advanced solid tumor such as melanoma, head and neck, liver or kidney cancer. This CDR3 is CASSLGRGRYTGELFF. Written as DNA, the CDR3 is TGTGCCAGCAGCTTAGGGAGGGGGCGGTACACCGGGGAGCTGTTTTTT.